This T cell receptor (beta chain) was sequenced during a study of T-cell memory formation after mild COVID-19 (dated by TCRdb to 2020 to 2023). A note on the overall study: TCR sequence clusters from the two donors were found to be largely donor specific. Two young, previously healthy adult volunteers, one female and one male, were included in the cohort. In a couple of donors, T-cell clones that expanded and contracted after mild COVID-19 were tracked by sequencing TCRalpha and TCRbeta repertoires over time. The paper as a whole reports these results and caveats: SARS-CoV-2 specificity of the second-wave clones peaking on day 37 was not confirmed. Clones that contracted from day 15 to 85 showed balanced CD4/CD8 phenotypes, whereas a second wave of clones that expanded from day 15 to 37 leaned towards CD4+. Some responding clones were detected in pre-infection memory, suggesting pre-existing cross-reactive memory T cells joined the SARS-CoV-2 response. The study covered only a couple of mild cases, and larger cohorts including severe cases with pre-infection samples were considered necessary. Contracting CD4+ clones appeared mostly in the CM and EM memory subsets, whereas CD8+ clones were enriched in EMRA.

In this sample, this clonotype turned up a few times. No antigen is known for it. The input lacks base qualities; no much larger clone sits a single base away. The sequencer listed for this sample is Illumina NovaSeq 6000. TCRalpha and TCRbeta cDNA libraries were built by 5'RACE with constant-segment primers, adding sample barcodes and unique molecular identifiers. Trizol reagent was used to extract RNA from every sample. Library amplification was performed in two PCR steps, and a second sample barcode and Illumina TruSeq adapters were introduced in the second step. Sequencing of libraries was performed on an Illumina NovaSeq with 2 x 150 bp paired-end reads. On the study's bioinformatics: Reads were demultiplexed and collapsed into UMI-guided consensus sequences with migec v1.2.7. With mixcr v2.1.11, UMI consensuses were aligned to TRA and TRB V and J templates and assembled into clonotypes. A clonotype was counted as expanded or contracted only if both edgeR and NoisET called the change significant, with noise models trained on biological replicates. For edgeR calls, a false discovery rate-adjusted p below 0.01 and a log2 fold-change threshold of 1 were applied. As an exploratory analysis of dynamics, max-normalized trajectories of the 1000 most abundant clonotypes were examined with PCA combined with hierarchical clustering. Separately sequenced CD4+ and CD8+ repertoires were used to assign a CD4 or CD8 phenotype to each responding clone. The public reads were quality trimmed at Q25 with fastp and then assembled into clones with MiXCR by TCRdb, keeping productive beta chains. Entries are consolidated by CDR3 protein sequence, retaining the most common genes and DNA. Here the V and J calls rest on TCRdb's processing, not on the authors' analysis. The sample table holds about 180,000 distinct CDR3 sequences, of which approximately 16% were seen once. The ten biggest clones cover roughly 1.9% of the sample.

V drops 1 base and J drops 7 bases, leaving 11 bases in between. As encoded in the germline V gene, CDR1 is SGHRS while CDR2 is YFSETQ. Reading from cysteine to phenylalanine, the CDR3 counts 14 amino acids. Only CDR3 DNA remains: 42 bases, in frame from the first base. Ficoll-Paque density gradient centrifugation was used to isolate PBMCs. Sequenced material: PBMCs or a T cell subset sorted from them (not recorded which). The TCR was taken from an adult woman who had mild COVID-19 (a few samples of this study predate the infection). The sample titles of this study are shuffled in the database, so cell type and time point are left out; the donor was told from shared clones. The chain couples TRBV5-1 to TRBJ1-4, and possibly TRBD1, on 5 matching bases. The CDR3 region: CASSLRQGSEKLFF. The DNA sequence reads TGCGCCAGCAGCTTGCGGCAGGGCAGTGAAAAACTGTTTTTT.